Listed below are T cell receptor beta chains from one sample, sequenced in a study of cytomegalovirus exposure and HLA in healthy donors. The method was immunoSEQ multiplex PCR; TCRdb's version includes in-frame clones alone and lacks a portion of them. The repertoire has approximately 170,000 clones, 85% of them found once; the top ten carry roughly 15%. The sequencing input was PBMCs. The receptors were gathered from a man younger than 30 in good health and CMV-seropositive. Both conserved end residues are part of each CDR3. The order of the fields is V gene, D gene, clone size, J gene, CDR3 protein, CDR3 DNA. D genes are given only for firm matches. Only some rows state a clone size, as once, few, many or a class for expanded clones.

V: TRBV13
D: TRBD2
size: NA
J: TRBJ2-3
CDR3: CASSSSGEGDTQYF
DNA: TGTGCCAGCAGCTCTAGCGGGGAGGGGGATACGCAGTATTTT

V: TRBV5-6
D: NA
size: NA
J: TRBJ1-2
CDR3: CASSPPGGHGYTF
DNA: TGTGCCAGCAGCCCGCCCGGGGGGCATGGCTACACCTTC

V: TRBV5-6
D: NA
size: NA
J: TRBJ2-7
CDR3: CASSPTDSYEQYF
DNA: TGTGCCAGCAGCCCCACTGACTCCTACGAGCAGTACTTC

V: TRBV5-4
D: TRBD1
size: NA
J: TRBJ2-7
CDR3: CASSFRDRDYEQYF
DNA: TGTGCCAGCAGCTTCCGGGACAGGGACTACGAGCAGTACTTC

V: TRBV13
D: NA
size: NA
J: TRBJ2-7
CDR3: CASSKTSNEQYF
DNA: TGTGCCAGCAGCAAGACTAGTAACGAGCAGTACTTC

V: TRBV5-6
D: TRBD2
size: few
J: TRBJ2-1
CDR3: CASSAGGRRGHNEQFF
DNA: TGTGCCAGCAGCGCGGGGGGGCGGAGGGGACACAATGAGCAGTTCTTC

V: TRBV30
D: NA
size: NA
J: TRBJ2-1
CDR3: CAWSERRDEQFF
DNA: TGTGCCTGGAGTGAAAGAAGAGATGAGCAGTTCTTC

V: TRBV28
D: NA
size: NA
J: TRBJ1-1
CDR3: CASSPSPGYTEAFF
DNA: TGTGCCAGCAGTCCATCTCCAGGGTACACTGAAGCTTTCTTT

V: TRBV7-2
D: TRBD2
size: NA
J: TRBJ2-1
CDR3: CASSPRTSGYYNEQFF
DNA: TGTGCCAGCAGCCCCCGGACTAGCGGGTATTATAATGAGCAGTTCTTC

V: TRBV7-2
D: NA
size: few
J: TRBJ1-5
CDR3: CASSPMGAQASNQPQHF
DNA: TGTGCCAGCAGTCCCATGGGGGCACAGGCTAGCAATCAGCCCCAGCATTTT

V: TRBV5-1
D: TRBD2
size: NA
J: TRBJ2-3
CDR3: CASSSRLAGGTDTQYF
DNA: TGCGCCAGCAGCTCCCGACTAGCGGGGGGGACAGATACGCAGTATTTT

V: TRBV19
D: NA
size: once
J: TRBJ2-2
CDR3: CASSSGGETGELFF
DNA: TGTGCCAGTAGTTCGGGCGGGGAAACCGGGGAGCTGTTTTTT

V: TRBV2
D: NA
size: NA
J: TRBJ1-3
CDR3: CASSDQGVGNTIYF
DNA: TGTGCCAGCAGTGATCAAGGGGTTGGAAACACCATATATTTT

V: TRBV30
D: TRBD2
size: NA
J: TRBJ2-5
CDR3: CAWETSGGTETQYF
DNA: TGTGCCTGGGAGACTAGCGGGGGGACAGAGACCCAGTACTTC

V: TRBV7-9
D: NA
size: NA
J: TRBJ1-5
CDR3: CASSFRGGQPQHF
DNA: TGTGCCAGCAGCTTCAGGGGAGGGCAGCCCCAGCATTTT

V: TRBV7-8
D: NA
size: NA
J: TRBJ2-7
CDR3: CASSLAQHFSEQYF
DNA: TGTGCCAGCAGCTTAGCACAGCATTTCTCCGAGCAGTACTTC

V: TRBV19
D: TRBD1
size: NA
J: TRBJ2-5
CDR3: CASSEGQQETQYF
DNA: TGTGCCAGTAGTGAGGGACAGCAAGAGACCCAGTACTTC

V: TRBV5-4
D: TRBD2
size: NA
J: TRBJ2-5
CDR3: CASSLVRREAAGGKETQYF
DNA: TGTGCCAGCAGCTTGGTACGCAGGGAAGCAGCGGGGGGTAAAGAGACCCAGTACTTC

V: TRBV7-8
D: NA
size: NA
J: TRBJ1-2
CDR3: CASSLQLRDGYTF
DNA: TGTGCCAGCAGCCTTCAGCTTCGGGATGGCTACACCTTC

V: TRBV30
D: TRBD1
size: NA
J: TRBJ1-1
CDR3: CAWSKPGQGKNEAFF
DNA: TGTGCCTGGAGTAAACCAGGACAGGGAAAAAATGAAGCTTTCTTT

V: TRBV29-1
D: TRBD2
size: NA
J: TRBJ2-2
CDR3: CSVELTSGSGELFF
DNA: TGCAGCGTTGAACTGACTAGCGGTTCCGGGGAGCTGTTTTTT

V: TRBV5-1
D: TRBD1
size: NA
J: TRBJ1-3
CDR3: CASSQGQRAGNTIYF
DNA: TGCGCCAGCAGCCAGGGACAGCGGGCCGGAAACACCATATATTTT

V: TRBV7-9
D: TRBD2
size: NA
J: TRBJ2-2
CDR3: CASSGLAGGNTGELFF
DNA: TGTGCCAGCAGCGGACTAGCGGGGGGGAACACCGGGGAGCTGTTTTTT

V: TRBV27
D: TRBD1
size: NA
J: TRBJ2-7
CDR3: CASRDRALYEQYF
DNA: TGTGCCAGCCGGGACAGGGCCCTCTACGAGCAGTACTTC

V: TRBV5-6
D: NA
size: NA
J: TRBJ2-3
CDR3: CASNERDRLGSIADTQYF
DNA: TGTGCCAGCAACGAAAGAGACAGACTGGGGTCAATTGCAGATACGCAGTATTTT

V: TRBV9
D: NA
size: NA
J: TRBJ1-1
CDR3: CASSGTVVNTEAFF
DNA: TGTGCCAGCAGCGGGACAGTCGTGAACACTGAAGCTTTCTTT

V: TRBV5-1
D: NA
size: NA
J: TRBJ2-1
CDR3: CASSLDPTYNEQFF
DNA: TGCGCCAGCAGCTTGGATCCTACTTACAATGAGCAGTTCTTC

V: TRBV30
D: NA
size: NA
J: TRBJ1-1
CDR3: CAWSVVFTEAFF
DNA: TGTGCCTGGAGTGTCGTTTTCACTGAAGCTTTCTTT

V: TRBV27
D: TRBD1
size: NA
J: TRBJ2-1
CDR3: CASSLSSPGTDNEQFF
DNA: TGTGCCAGCAGTTTATCTTCCCCCGGGACAGACAATGAGCAGTTCTTC

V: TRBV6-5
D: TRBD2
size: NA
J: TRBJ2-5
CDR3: CASSPTSGGAWTQYF
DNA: TGTGCCAGCAGCCCGACTAGCGGGGGGGCCTGGACCCAGTACTTC

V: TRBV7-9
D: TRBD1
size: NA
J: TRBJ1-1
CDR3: CASGKTGGVNPAAFF
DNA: TGTGCCAGCGGCAAGACAGGGGGCGTTAATCCTGCAGCTTTCTTT

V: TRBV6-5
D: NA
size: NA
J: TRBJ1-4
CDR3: CASSGSATNEKLFF
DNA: TGTGCCAGCAGTGGCAGCGCAACTAATGAAAAACTGTTTTTT

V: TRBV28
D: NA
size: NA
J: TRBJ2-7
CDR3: CASSFNLLQGRTYEQYF
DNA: TGTGCCAGCAGTTTTAACCTCCTACAGGGTAGGACGTACGAGCAGTACTTC

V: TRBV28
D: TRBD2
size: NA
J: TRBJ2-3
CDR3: CASRLAGGTDTQYF
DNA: TGTGCCAGCAGGCTAGCGGGGGGTACAGATACGCAGTATTTT

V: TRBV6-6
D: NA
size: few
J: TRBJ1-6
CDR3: CASSYERANSPLHF
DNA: TGTGCCAGCAGTTACGAGAGAGCTAATTCACCCCTCCACTTT

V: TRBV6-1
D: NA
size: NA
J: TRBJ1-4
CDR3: CASSDYMGATNEKLFF
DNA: TGTGCCAGCAGTGATTATATGGGCGCAACTAATGAAAAACTGTTTTTT

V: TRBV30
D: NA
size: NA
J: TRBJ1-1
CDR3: CAWSAGFNTEAFF
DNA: TGTGCCTGGAGTGCCGGGTTTAACACTGAAGCTTTCTTT

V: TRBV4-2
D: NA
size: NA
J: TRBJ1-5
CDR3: CASSQERQGNQPQHF
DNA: TGTGCCAGCAGCCAAGAACGGCAGGGGAATCAGCCCCAGCATTTT

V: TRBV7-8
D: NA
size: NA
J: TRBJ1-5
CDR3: CASSLGGGNQPQHF
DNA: TGTGCCAGCAGCTTAGGGGGGGGCAATCAGCCCCAGCATTTT

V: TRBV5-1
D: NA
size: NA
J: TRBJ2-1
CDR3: CASSLEGGGDSSYNEQFF
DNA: TGCGCCAGCAGCTTGGAGGGCGGGGGCGATAGCTCCTACAATGAGCAGTTCTTC

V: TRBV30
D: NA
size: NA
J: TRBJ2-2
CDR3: CACLAVAGELFF
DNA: TGTGCCTGCCTAGCAGTAGCCGGGGAGCTGTTTTTT

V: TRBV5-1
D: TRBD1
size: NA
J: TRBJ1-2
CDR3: CASSVRDRGVNGYTF
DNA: TGCGCCAGCAGCGTACGGGACAGGGGAGTTAATGGCTACACCTTC

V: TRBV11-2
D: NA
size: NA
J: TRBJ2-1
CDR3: CASKLEPKSYNEQFF
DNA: TGTGCCAGCAAGCTTGAACCAAAAAGCTACAATGAGCAGTTCTTC

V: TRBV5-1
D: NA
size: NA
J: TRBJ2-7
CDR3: CASRTGESYEQYF
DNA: TGCGCCAGCAGGACGGGTGAATCCTACGAGCAGTACTTC